These T cell receptor beta chains were read from a single sample in a study of Ad26.COV2.S vaccination and SARS-CoV-2 variants. TCRdb keeps only in-frame clones here, not all; method: immunoSEQ multiplex PCR. In the table there are 350,000 to 400,000 clones, 80% to 90% of which are singletons. The specimen comprised peripheral blood, sampled in a trial of Ad26.COV2.S vaccine versus placebo. These receptors were obtained from a person between 18 and 59 years old who received the Ad26.COV2.S COVID-19 vaccine or a placebo. CDR3s include the opening cysteine and the closing phenylalanine or tryptophan. The D gene is left open where the match is weak. Clone size is given for some rows only: seen once, a few or many times, or a class if the clone is expanded.

>TRBJ1-5|.|.|TRBV2
TGTGCCAGCAGCAGGTATCTCGATCAGCCCCAGCATTTT
CASSRYLDQPQHF
>TRBJ1-1|.|.|TRBV3-1/TRBV3-2
TGTGCCAGCAGCCCAGTGGGGACATCAGAAGCTTTCTTT
CASSPVGTSEAFF
>TRBJ2-3|.|.|TRBV5-1
TGCGCCAGCAGCTTTGGGAGCGGCATCACGAAAGATACGCAGTATTTT
CASSFGSGITKDTQYF
>TRBJ1-2|once|.|TRBV20-1
TGCAGTGCTAGTATACGGGCTGCTAACTATGGCTACACCTTC
CSASIRAANYGYTF
>TRBJ2-1|.|.|TRBV19
TGTGCCAGTAGTAGGGCCCAGAGCTCCTACAATGAGCAGTTCTTC
CASSRAQSSYNEQFF
>TRBJ2-5|.|TRBD2|TRBV2
TGTGCCAGCAACCTAGCGGGGGATCGTGAGACCCAGTACTTC
CASNLAGDRETQYF
>TRBJ1-2|.|.|TRBV27
TGTGCCAGCAGTTTCAAGGGTTCGAACTATGGCTACACCTTC
CASSFKGSNYGYTF
>TRBJ1-2|few|.|TRBV14
TGTGCCAGCAGCCAAGAGCTTTCGTCCACCTATGGCTACACCTTC
CASSQELSSTYGYTF
>TRBJ2-4|.|TRBD2|TRBV4-1
TGCGCCAGCAGCCAAGGGCTAGCGGGGGGGCTAGCCAAAAACATTCAGTACTTC
CASSQGLAGGLAKNIQYF
>TRBJ2-3|.|.|TRBV6-5
TGTGCCACCTCTTCTGATACGCAGTATTTT
CATSSDTQYF
>TRBJ1-2|.|.|TRBV3-1/TRBV3-2
TGTGCCAGCAGCCCCGGAGGCCGCTATGGCTACACCTTC
CASSPGGRYGYTF
>TRBJ1-2|.|TRBD1|TRBV6-5
TGTGCCAGCCTGGCAGGGGGCTACTATGGCTACACCTTC
CASLAGGYYGYTF
>TRBJ2-1|.|TRBD2|TRBV4-1
TGCGCCAGCAGCAAGCCAGGGACTAGCGGGTACAATGAGCAGTTCTTC
CASSKPGTSGYNEQFF
>TRBJ1-4|.|.|TRBV5-8
TGTGCCAGCAGCTGGCGCAGCAGGGATGCTAATGAAAAACTGTTTTTT
CASSWRSRDANEKLFF
>TRBJ2-1|.|.|TRBV3-1/TRBV3-2
TGTGCCAGCAGCCAAGGATGGGCCCAGGAGGGCAATGAGCAGTTCTTC
CASSQGWAQEGNEQFF
>TRBJ1-2|.|.|TRBV18
TGTGCCAGCTCACCTGCGCAATTACTTAACTATGGCTACACCTTC
CASSPAQLLNYGYTF
>TRBJ2-5|.|TRBD2|TRBV7-2
TGTGCCAGCAGCTCGGGGGGAGAGACCCAGTACTTC
CASSSGGETQYF
>TRBJ1-6|.|.|TRBV6-5
TGTGCCAGCACCGGCGGGCTGAACTATAATTCACCCCTCCACTTT
CASTGGLNYNSPLHF
>TRBJ1-6|.|TRBD1|TRBV11-2
TGTGCCAGCAGCTTAGGAGGGACAGAATATTCACCCCTCCACTTT
CASSLGGTEYSPLHF
>TRBJ2-1|.|.|TRBV9
TGTGCCAGCAGCGTAGCTCTAGGGACCTACAATGAGCAGTTCTTC
CASSVALGTYNEQFF
>TRBJ2-7|.|.|TRBV5-8
TGTGCCAGCAACGAGGGACGTTTGACCTACGAGCAGTACTTC
CASNEGRLTYEQYF
>TRBJ1-1|once|.|TRBV10-3
TGTGCCATCAGTGAGGGGGCTACTGAAGCTTTCTTT
CAISEGATEAFF
>TRBJ1-6|.|.|TRBV19
TGTGCCAGTAGTATAGACGACGGGACTCGGGATTCACCCCTCCACTTT
CASSIDDGTRDSPLHF
>TRBJ2-5|.|.|TRBV6-5
TGTGCCAGCAACGGCAGGGGGACCCAGTACTTC
CASNGRGTQYF
>TRBJ1-3|.|.|TRBV2
TGTGCCAGCACGAGTCGAGGGGGGGAAGTGGCCTGGAGCACCATATATTTT
CASTSRGGEVAWSTIYF
>TRBJ1-1|.|.|TRBV6-6
TGTGCCAGCAGTTACAATGGGGAGACTGAAGCTTTCTTT
CASSYNGETEAFF
>TRBJ2-3|.|.|TRBV3-1/TRBV3-2
TGTGCCAGCAGTGAGACTTCCGGTTGGGGAAAAGAGAGCACAGATACGCAGTATTTT
CASSETSGWGKESTDTQYF
>TRBJ2-3|.|.|TRBV10-1
TGCGCCAGCAGTGAGGTCCGAGACACAGATACGCAGTATTTT
CASSEVRDTDTQYF
>TRBJ2-7|.|TRBD1|TRBV5-4
TGTGCCAGCAGCCATCCGGGACAGGGCCTTTCCTACGAGCAGTACTTC
CASSHPGQGLSYEQYF
>TRBJ1-2|.|.|TRBV6-5
TGTGCCAGCAGTCTCGCCAGGGACTATGGCTACACCTTC
CASSLARDYGYTF
>TRBJ1-4|.|.|TRBV7-9
TGTGCCAGCAGCTCCTCATTTGCAACTAATGAAAAACTGTTTTTT
CASSSSFATNEKLFF
>TRBJ2-2|few|TRBD2|TRBV7-2
TGTGCCAGCAGCTTAGGGGGGGGAAACGGGGAGCTGTTTTTT
CASSLGGGNGELFF
>TRBJ1-5|.|.|TRBV7-8
TGTGCCAGCAGCCGTCAGAGGGGTCGCAATCAGCCCCAGCATTTT
CASSRQRGRNQPQHF
>TRBJ1-5|.|.|TRBV3-1/TRBV3-2
TGTGCCAGCAGCCAAAGTACTCAGCCCCAGCATTTT
CASSQSTQPQHF
>TRBJ2-2|.|.|TRBV10-1
TGCGCCAGCACCGGGACCGGGGAGCTGTTTTTT
CASTGTGELFF
>TRBJ1-4|.|.|TRBV7-2
TGTGCCAGCAGCTTACAACAGGGTAGGAGTGAAAAACTGTTTTTT
CASSLQQGRSEKLFF